The 24 T cell receptor beta chains below come from one sample, sequenced in a study of T cell changes during pregnancy in multiple sclerosis. TCRdb keeps only in-frame clones here, not all; method: immunoSEQ multiplex PCR. Of fewer than 85,000 clones listed, about 90% were seen once; the top ten hold 1.5% to 2%. The input for sequencing was peripheral blood, taken in the first trimester of pregnancy. The receptors come from a female donor in good health, enrolled as a control in a pregnancy study.

The J gene is TRBJ2-6, the V gene TRBV13; 9 bases are shared with TRBD1. The CDR3 spans 19 residues. V was clipped by 2 bases and J by 0 bases; unmatched bases: 8. Germline V gives CDR1 PRHDT, CDR2 FYEKMQ (reference sequence). CDR3 loop: CASSLFPGQGPSGANVLTF. The CDR3 region has the DNA TGTGCCAGCAGCTTATTTCCGGGACAGGGCCCCTCTGGGGCCAACGTCCTGACTTTC.

The chain is built from TRBV6-4 and TRBJ2-7; 9 positions match TRBD2. The ends lost 6 bases at V and 7 bases at J; junction bases unmatched: 16. The CDR3 covers 16 residues. Per the germline V gene, CDR1 is MRHNA and CDR2 is SNTAGT. The CDR3 here is CASRETIAGVLGEQYF. CDR3 sequence (DNA): TGTGCCAGCAGGGAAACAATAGCGGGAGTCTTGGGGGAGCAGTACTTC.

This clone was picked up a small number of times. V usage is TRBV10-3 and J usage is TRBJ1-1, with 9 bases fitting TRBD1. Germline-derived CDR1 and CDR2 are ENHRY and SYGVKD. The CDR3 sequence is 14 residues long. V lost 3 bases, J lost 5 bases, and 4 bases stayed unmatched. CDR3 nucleotide sequence: TGTGCCATCAGTGACCGGACAGGGGTTACTGAAGCTTTCTTT. It encodes CAISDRTGVTEAFF.

The J gene is TRBJ1-1, the V gene TRBV29-1; TRBD1 might be the D (5 bases). The germline V gene has CDR1 SQVTM and CDR2 ANQGSEA. Trimming took 4 bases from V and 7 from J, leaving 10 bases between them. The CDR3 covers 11 residues. This chain's CDR3 is CSVGGEIEAFF. The DNA for the CDR3 is TGCAGCGTTGGGGGGGAGATTGAAGCTTTCTTT.

This clone has a handful of counts. The chain combines TRBV6-4 with TRBJ2-5; TRBD2 aligns across 10 bases. Germline V gives CDR1 MRHNA, CDR2 SNTAGT. This CDR3 spans 15 amino acids. Losses at the gene ends were 4 bases for V and 2 bases for J; bases not matched to a gene: 4. CDR3 bases: TGTGCCAGCAGTGTGCTAGCGGGAGATCAAGAGACCCAGTACTTC. Protein: CASSVLAGDQETQYF.

CDR3 residues: CASSLAGSLPGQFF. The CDR3 nucleotides are TGTGCCAGCAGCTTAGCGGGGAGCCTCCCAGGGCAGTTCTTC. The chain employs TRBV7-2 and TRBJ2-1, with D maybe TRBD2 (5 bases). The germline V gene has CDR1 SGHTA and CDR2 FQGNSA. Trimming stripped 0 bases from V and 12 bases from J, with 15 bases between. This CDR3 region has 14 residues.

The chain links TRBV28 to TRBJ1-1; D is perhaps TRBD1 (6 bases). CDR1 and CDR2 from the germline V gene are MDHEN and SYDVKM. Trimming pared 1 base from V and 4 bases from J, leaving 10 bases between. The CDR3 covers 14 residues. CDR3 loop: CASSLFRGVTEAFF. CDR3 sequence (DNA): TGTGCCAGCAGTTTATTCAGGGGTGTCACTGAAGCTTTCTTT.

The V and J genes are TRBV5-1 and TRBJ2-1; 14 bases agree with TRBD2. Germline loops: CDR1 SGHRS, CDR2 YFSETQ. Trimming at V came to 0 bases and at J to 10 bases, leaving 6 bases not matched to a gene. The CDR3 runs to 16 residues. CDR3 DNA sequence: TGCGCCAGCAGCTTGGGGACTAGCGGGAGGCCTTACGAGCAGTTCTTC. Its translation is CASSLGTSGRPYEQFF.

This chain joins TRBV10-1 and TRBJ2-5; the D is unclear. Germline assignment: CDR1 WNHNN and CDR2 SYGVQD (reference sequence). CDR3 length: 13 residues. Trimming removed 8 bases at V and 5 bases at J, with 15 bases between. CDR3 DNA: TGCGCCAGCCCCCTGTCGTCCCGGGAGACCCAGTACTTC. Amino acid sequence: CASPLSSRETQYF.

The J gene is TRBJ2-5, the V gene TRBV11-2, with TRBD2 identical over 12 bases. J was trimmed by 1 base and V by 5 bases; bases with no gene match: 2. The CDR3 spans 15 residues. Germline lookup yields CDR1 SGHAT and CDR2 FQNNGV. In DNA form, the CDR3 reads TGTGCCAGCAGCCCTAGCGGGAGGGCCCAAGAGACCCAGTACTTC. Amino acid sequence: CASSPSGRAQETQYF.

The chain is built from TRBV6-1 and TRBJ2-3, with a possible D match to TRBD1 (6 bases). CDR1 is MNHNS, CDR2 SASEGT, per germline. With 7 bases removed from V and 0 bases from J, the gap between germline ends came to 14 bases. The CDR3 runs 15 residues. Here the CDR3 reads CASTERGISTDTQYF. The DNA for the CDR3 is TGTGCCAGCACCGAGAGGGGGATTAGCACAGATACGCAGTATTTT.

This chain connects TRBV28 to TRBJ2-1; no clear D. This CDR3 has 16 amino acids. V shed 6 bases and J shed 1 base, with 16 bases lying between them. CDR1 is MDHEN, CDR2 SYDVKM, per germline. CDR3 DNA: TGTGCCAGCAGCCCTAGGAGAGCCGGGTCCTACAATGAGCAGTTCTTC. It codes for CASSPRRAGSYNEQFF.

The rearrangement uses TRBV5-1 and TRBJ2-1, with TRBD2 as a possible D gene (6 bases). The germline gives CDR1 SGHRS, CDR2 YFSETQ. Trimming took 3 bases from V and 4 from J, leaving 14 bases between them. This CDR3 is 15 amino acids long. The CDR3 reads CASSSGLTSYNEQFF. The CDR3 nucleotides are TGCGCCAGCAGCTCCGGACTAACCAGTTACAATGAGCAGTTCTTC.

This clone appeared a few times. The V gene is TRBV27, the J gene TRBJ1-2; 7 bases line up with TRBD1. The J segment lost 3 bases and the V segment lost 5 bases, leaving 3 bases of the junction unmatched. The CDR3 runs to 13 residues. Germline V gives CDR1 MNHEY, CDR2 SMNVEV (reference sequence). CDR3 amino acids: CASSPTGYYGYTF. The CDR3 nucleotides read TGTGCCAGCAGTCCGACAGGGTACTATGGCTACACCTTC.

This clone was found a few times. This rearrangement joins TRBV6-1 to TRBJ2-7; the D is unclear. The V gene's germline CDR1 is MNHNS and CDR2 SASEGT. Trimming removed 5 bases from V and 2 bases from J, with 4 bases in between. The CDR3 consists of 11 residues. The DNA of the CDR3 is TGTGCCAGCAGTAACACCTACGAGCAGTACTTC. It is translated as CASSNTYEQYF.

This rearrangement joins TRBV15 to TRBJ2-7; D is perhaps TRBD1 (6 bases). The CDR3 length is 14 residues. V was trimmed by 4 bases and J by 2 bases, leaving 12 bases between them. Germline loops: CDR1 LNHNV, CDR2 YYDKDF (reference sequence). CDR3 sequence reads: CATSNGGSTYEQYF. The CDR3 DNA reads as TGTGCCACCAGCAATGGGGGCTCCACCTACGAGCAGTACTTC.

The J gene is TRBJ1-1, the V gene TRBV20-1; D unresolved. V was clipped by 5 bases and J by 8 bases, with 9 bases between them. There are 10 residues in the CDR3. Germline V gene data show CDR1 as DFQATT and CDR2 as SNEGSKA (reference sequence). CDR3 loop: CSASSLEAFF. The DNA of the CDR3 is TGCAGTGCTTCTTCCCTGGAAGCTTTCTTT.

The chain is built from TRBV14 and TRBJ1-3, with D uncertain. V lost 2 bases and J 3 bases, leaving 5 bases between the germline ends. Germline assignment: CDR1 SGHDN and CDR2 FVKESK. The CDR3 extends over 13 amino acids. In DNA, the CDR3 is TGTGCCAGCAGCCAACAGGTTGGAAACACCATATATTTT. Translating it yields CASSQQVGNTIYF.

The chain employs TRBV5-6 and TRBJ2-7; D is perhaps TRBD2 (5 bases). V dropped 2 bases and J dropped 4 bases, with 19 bases sitting between them. The germline CDR1 and CDR2 sequences are SGHDT and YYEEEE. The CDR3 is made up of 16 amino acids. CDR3 nucleotide sequence: TGTGCCAGCAGCTTACTCGGCGGCCTTGGAGGTTACGAGCAGTACTTC. Amino acids: CASSLLGGLGGYEQYF.

The count of this clone is one. The rearrangement joins TRBV19 to TRBJ2-5; D is perhaps TRBD1 (5 bases). V lost 4 bases, J lost 5 bases, and 11 bases lay in between. Germline V gene data show CDR1 as LNHDA and CDR2 as SQIVND (reference sequence). CDR3 length: 13 amino acids. The CDR3 nucleotides are TGTGCCAGTAGTAGTAGGGGATCGGAGACCCAGTACTTC. Its translation is CASSSRGSETQYF.

The genes are TRBV19 and TRBJ1-4; D gene unclear. Germline values: CDR1 LNHDA, CDR2 SQIVND (reference sequence). The CDR3 length is 14 residues. V was clipped by 4 bases and J by 7 bases, with 13 bases between them. The CDR3 DNA sequence: TGTGCCAGTAGTACTGGGAGCGACTCTGAAAAACTGTTTTTT. It encodes CASSTGSDSEKLFF.

This chain uses TRBV19 with TRBJ2-2; 9 nucleotides agree with TRBD1. Per germline, CDR1 LNHDA and CDR2 SQIVND (reference sequence). This CDR3 contains 16 residues. With V trimmed by 7 bases and J by 5 bases, 11 bases remained unmatched. CDR3 sequence: CASNTPGTGFTGELFF. The DNA of the CDR3 is TGTGCCAGTAACACTCCCGGGACAGGGTTTACCGGGGAGCTGTTTTTT.

This chain links TRBV4-2 with TRBJ2-2; possible D gene TRBD1, 5 bases. Trimming stripped 0 bases from V and 7 bases from J, with 12 bases between. The CDR3 consists of 15 residues. Germline V CDR1 and CDR2: LGHNA, YNFKEQ. For the CDR3, the DNA is TGTGCCAGCAGCCAAGATGGACATTTGAACGGGGAGCTGTTTTTT. Amino acids: CASSQDGHLNGELFF.

The chain is built from TRBV7-2 and TRBJ2-7; TRBD1 is a possible D gene (6 bases). Trimming removed 6 bases at V and 8 bases at J, with 14 bases between. Germline values: CDR1 SGHTA, CDR2 FQGNSA. The CDR3 spans 12 residues. CDR3 nucleotide sequence: TGTGCCAGCAGTTCAGGACAGCTAAAGCAGTACTTC. Residues: CASSSGQLKQYF.